The text below deals with one T cell receptor (beta chain). TCRdb reprocessed the reads with MiXCR, giving one entry per CDR3 protein. The sample includes 75,000 to 100,000 distinct CDR3 sequences, 31% of them seen just once. The germline V gene has CDR1 SGHTA and CDR2 FQGNSA. CDR3 size: 15 residues. The germline V and J ends were trimmed by 0 bases and 5 bases, with 10 bases remaining between them. This entry comes from a study of type 1 regulatory T cells. Study in general: An in vitro protocol generated T-allo10, a Tr1-enriched, alloantigen-specific CD4 T cell product.

V gene TRBV7-2 combines with J gene TRBJ2-2; D not certain. The clonotype comes from a human donor in good health. Specimen: CD4+ T cells, either the whole sample or a sorted fraction (not recorded which). The CDR3 is CASSLAGSPTGELFF. In nucleotides, the CDR3 is TGTGCCAGCAGCTTAGCGGGTAGCCCGACCGGGGAGCTGTTTTTT.